This TCR beta chain was captured in a study of T cell responses to AZD1222 COVID-19 vaccine. Study results and limitations: It was only after the peak T cell response that any repertoires were sampled.

Germline assignment: CDR1 LNHDA and CDR2 SQIVND (reference sequence). The CDR3 totals 13 residues. V shed 6 bases and J shed 1 base, with 9 bases lying between them. A word on this clone: Antigen: not known.

Clones were sequenced by immunoSEQ multiplex PCR, and TCRdb holds only the in-frame ones, with some missing. The sample lists just under 80,000 clones, roughly nine tenths occurring once. The chain carries TRBV19 and TRBJ1-1; D remains ambiguous. The material sequenced was peripheral blood, taken 28 days after the second AZD1222 dose. The TCR comes from an adult who received the AZD1222 COVID-19 vaccine. The CDR3 here is CASSQLANTEAFF. CDR3 DNA sequence: TGTGCCAGTAGCCAACTTGCGAACACTGAAGCTTTCTTT.